This entry features one TCR beta chain sequence. The data are from a study of cytotoxic CD8 clonotypes in ibrutinib-treated CLL. The data were produced by immunoSEQ multiplex PCR, yet TCRdb's version contains in-frame clones alone and is incomplete. Of some 200,000 clones in the sample, around 72% were seen once. The ends were cut back, 5 bases at V and 5 bases at J, with 18 bases in the middle. Germline V lookup: CDR1 MRHNA, CDR2 SNTAGT. CDR3 length: 15 amino acids. The V gene is TRBV6-4, the J gene TRBJ1-2; weak D call: TRBD1 (5 bases). This clonotype was sampled from a human donor with chronic lymphocytic leukemia. This specimen was PBMCs, taken after 24 months of ibrutinib treatment. In DNA form, the CDR3 reads TGTGCCAGCAGTACCAGACAGAACTTGAAATATGGCTACACCTTC. It translates to CASSTRQNLKYGYTF.